This TCR beta chain originates from a study of CD8 T cells in Susac syndrome. About the research overall: Among the sequenced Susac syndrome patients, over five had active disease while 8 or 9 were in remission.

RNA in amounts of roughly 0.45 to 1 ug was reverse transcribed with random hexamers. The CDR3 of TCR beta was amplified by immunoSEQ multiplex PCR across 54 Vbeta and 13 Jbeta. One entry per CDR3 protein results from TCRdb running MiXCR on the immunoSEQ multiplex PCR reads. The sample holds some 96,000 distinct CDR3 sequences; over 90% are singletons and the top ten take over 0.3%. In contrast to the negatively isolated CD8+ and CD4+ T cells, TEMRA cells were FACS-enriched. The V end lost 4 bases, the J end lost 5 bases, and 8 bases lay between the germline ends. The germline gives CDR1 LNHNV, CDR2 YYDKDF (reference sequence). The CDR3 totals 12 residues.

This chain joins TRBV15 and TRBJ2-5; no firm D call. Sequenced: CD4+ T cells from PBMCs. This sequence originates from a human donor with Susac syndrome. The CDR3 bases are TGTGCCACCAGCACTAGTATCGAGACCCAGTACTTC. This translates into CATSTSIETQYF.